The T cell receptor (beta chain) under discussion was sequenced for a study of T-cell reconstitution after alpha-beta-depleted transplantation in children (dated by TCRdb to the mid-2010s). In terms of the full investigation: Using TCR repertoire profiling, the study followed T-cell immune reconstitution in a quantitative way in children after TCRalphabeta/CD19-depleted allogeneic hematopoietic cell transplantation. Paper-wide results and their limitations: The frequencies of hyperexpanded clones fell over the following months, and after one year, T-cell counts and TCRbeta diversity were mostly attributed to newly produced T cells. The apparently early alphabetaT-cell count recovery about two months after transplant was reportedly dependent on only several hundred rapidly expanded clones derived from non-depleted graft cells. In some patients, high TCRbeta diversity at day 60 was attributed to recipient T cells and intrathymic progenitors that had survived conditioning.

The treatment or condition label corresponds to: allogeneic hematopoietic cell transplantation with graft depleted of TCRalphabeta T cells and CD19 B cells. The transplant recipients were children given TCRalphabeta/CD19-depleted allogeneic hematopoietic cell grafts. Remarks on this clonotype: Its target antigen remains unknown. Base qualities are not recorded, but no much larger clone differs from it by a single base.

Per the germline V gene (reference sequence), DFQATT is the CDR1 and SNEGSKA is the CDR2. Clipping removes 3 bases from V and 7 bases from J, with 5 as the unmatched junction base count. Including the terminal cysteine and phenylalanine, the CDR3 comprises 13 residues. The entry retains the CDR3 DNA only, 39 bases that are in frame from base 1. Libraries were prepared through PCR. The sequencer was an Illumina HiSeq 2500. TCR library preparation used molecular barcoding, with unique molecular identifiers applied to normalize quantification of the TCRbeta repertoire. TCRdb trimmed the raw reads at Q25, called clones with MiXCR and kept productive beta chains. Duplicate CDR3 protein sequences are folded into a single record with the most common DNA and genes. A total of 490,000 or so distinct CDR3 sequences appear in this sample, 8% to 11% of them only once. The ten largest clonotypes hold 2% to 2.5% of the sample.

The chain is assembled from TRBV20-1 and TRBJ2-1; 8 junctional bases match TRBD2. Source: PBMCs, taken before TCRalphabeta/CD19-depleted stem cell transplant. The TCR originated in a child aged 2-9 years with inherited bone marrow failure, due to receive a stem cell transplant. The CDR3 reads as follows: CSASGRARNEQFF. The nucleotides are TGCAGTGCTAGCGGGAGGGCCCGGAATGAGCAGTTCTTC.